The 17 T cell receptor beta chains below were found in one sample sequenced in a study of cytomegalovirus exposure and HLA in healthy donors. The PCR had 60 Vbeta and 13 Jbeta primers. Data came from immunoSEQ multiplex PCR; TCRdb stores just in-frame clones and leaves some out. The sample carries some 120,000 clones, around four fifths recorded once. Sequencing was done on a sample of PBMCs. The receptors derive from a male donor in good health and CMV-seropositive.

The chain joins TRBV30 to TRBJ1-2; tentative D call: TRBD1 (6 bases). Between the trimmed V and J ends, which lost 3 bases and 0 bases, there was a span of 8 bases. There are 13 residues in the CDR3. Germline CDR1 is GTSNPN and CDR2 is SVGIG (reference sequence). The CDR3: CAWRGAANYGYTF. The CDR3 bases are TGTGCCTGGAGGGGGGCCGCTAACTATGGCTACACCTTC.

The chain carries TRBV29-1 and TRBJ2-5; 7 bases align to TRBD1. CDR1 is SQVTM and CDR2 is ANQGSEA in the germline V gene. V gave up 7 bases and J gave up 0 bases; unmatched junction bases: 5. The CDR3 runs to 13 residues. The CDR3 is CSAVRGNQETQYF. CDR3 sequence (DNA): TGCAGCGCCGTCAGGGGGAACCAAGAGACCCAGTACTTC. The whole variable domain, remainder taken from reference TRBV29-1 and TRBJ2-5, is SAVISQKPSRDICQRGTSLTIQCQVDSQVTMMFWYRQQPGQSLTLIATANQGSEATYESGFVIDKFPISRPNLTFSTLTVSNMSPEDSSIYLCSAVRGNQETQYFGPGTRLLVL.

V gene TRBV6-6 combines with J gene TRBJ2-3; the D is unclear. This CDR3 comprises 13 residues. CDR1 MNHNY and CDR2 SVGAGI come from the germline V gene (reference sequence). Trimming shortened V by 6 bases and J by 4 bases, and 11 bases separated the two germline ends. As DNA, the CDR3 is TGTGCCAGCAGCCACTCGAGATCAGATACGCAGTATTTT. Translated: CASSHSRSDTQYF.

The rearrangement uses TRBV28 and TRBJ2-7; 8 bases line up with TRBD1. Trimming cost V 5 bases and J 7 bases; bases outside gene matches: 7. The CDR3 totals 13 residues. Germline V CDR1 and CDR2: MDHEN, SYDVKM. The CDR3 nucleotides are TGTGCCAGCAGTCTAGGACAGGGTTGGGAGCAGTACTTC. Translating it yields CASSLGQGWEQYF.

This clone occurred a few times. The chain couples TRBV19 to TRBJ2-1; 10 bases match TRBD1. Germline-derived CDR1 and CDR2 are LNHDA and SQIVND (reference sequence). With V trimmed by 10 bases and J by 3 bases, 9 bases remained unmatched. This CDR3 spans 15 amino acids. The CDR3 reads CATQGWTGGYNEQFF. In DNA form, the CDR3 reads TGTGCCACTCAGGGGTGGACAGGGGGCTACAATGAGCAGTTCTTC.

The chain employs TRBV4-3 and TRBJ2-1; TRBD2 aligns across 8 bases. Germline-derived CDR1 and CDR2 are LGHNA and YSLEER. The CDR3 covers 17 residues. The trim removed 0 bases at V and 0 bases at J, leaving 4 bases unmatched. The CDR3 sequence is CASSQDGTSSSYNEQFF. The CDR3 DNA reads TGCGCCAGCAGCCAAGATGGGACTAGTAGCTCCTACAATGAGCAGTTCTTC.

The chain is built from TRBV6-5 and TRBJ2-1, with TRBD1 identical over 8 bases. This CDR3 has 14 residues. The V segment lost 5 bases and the J segment 7 bases; nucleotides outside the gene matches: 7. Germline values: CDR1 MNHEY, CDR2 SVGAGI. The CDR3 DNA reads as TGTGCCAGCAGTCCTCGGACAGGGCGAAATGAGCAGTTCTTC. This codes for CASSPRTGRNEQFF.

The chain is built from TRBV5-6 and TRBJ2-5; no firm D call. V lost 4 bases, J lost 5 bases, and 12 bases lay in between. Germline V gene sequence: CDR1 SGHDT, CDR2 YYEEEE. This CDR3 has 13 amino acids. CDR3 nucleotide sequence: TGTGCCAGCAGCCACCCCACGAGGGAGACCCAGTACTTC. Protein product: CASSHPTRETQYF.

J is TRBJ2-3 and V is TRBV7-6; weak D call: TRBD2 (5 bases). The germline gives CDR1 SGHVS, CDR2 FNYEAQ. The CDR3 totals 14 residues. The germline V and J ends were trimmed by 2 bases and 8 bases, with 14 bases remaining between them. The CDR3 region has the DNA TGTGCCAGCAGCTTACGGGGTGGGATGGGTACGCAGTATTTT. It translates to CASSLRGGMGTQYF.

This rearrangement joins TRBV5-4 to TRBJ2-5; the match to TRBD2 covers 7 bases. Per germline, CDR1 SGHNT and CDR2 YYREEE (reference sequence). The CDR3 length is 16 residues. V lost 0 bases to trimming and J lost 2 bases; unmatched junction nucleotides: 7. CDR3 nucleotide sequence: TGTGCCAGCAGCTTGGGGCCTACTAGCGAACAAGAGACCCAGTACTTC. Translating it yields CASSLGPTSEQETQYF. The entire variable domain, with the rest obtained from reference TRBV5-4 and TRBJ2-5, is as follows: ETGVTQSPTHLIKTRGQQVTLRCSSQSGHNTVSWYQQALGQGPQFIFQYYREEENGRGNFPPRFSGLQFPNYSSELNVNALELDDSALYLCASSLGPTSEQETQYFGPGTRLLVL.

The J gene is TRBJ2-7, the V gene TRBV27; D is perhaps TRBD1 (5 bases). The CDR3 spans 15 residues. CDR1 and CDR2 from the germline V gene are MNHEY and SMNVEV (reference sequence). With 2 bases removed from V and 1 base from J, the gap between germline ends came to 12 bases. The CDR3: CASSLRGWESYEQYF. DNA of the CDR3: TGTGCCAGCAGTTTAAGGGGATGGGAATCCTACGAGCAGTACTTC.

CDR3: CASSYEGGGSRGEQFF. CDR3 coding DNA: TGTGCCAGCAGTTACGAAGGGGGTGGGAGCCGCGGGGAGCAGTTCTTC. This chain joins TRBV27 and TRBJ2-1, with D possibly being TRBD1 (6 bases). The CDR3 contains 16 residues. The V gene lost 4 bases and the J gene lost 10 bases, with 23 bases spanning the gap. Germline CDR1 reads MNHEY; CDR2 reads SMNVEV (reference sequence).

This chain uses TRBV12-2 with TRBJ2-1; the D call in the table, TRBD2, was not verified against the DNA. TRBV12-2 is described as a pseudogene. This CDR3 contains 16 residues. This CDR3 reads CASRLDQREGRDEQFF. The CDR3 coding sequence is TGTGCAAGTCGCTTAGATCAGCGGGAGGGCCGCGATGAGCAGTTCTTC.

V usage is TRBV6-6 and J usage is TRBJ1-5; D remains unclear. This CDR3 has 14 residues. Trimming pared 5 bases from V and 0 bases from J, leaving 8 bases between. The germline CDR1 and CDR2 sequences are MNHNY and SVGAGI (reference sequence). CDR3 sequence: CASSEVHSNQPQHF. The CDR3 DNA sequence: TGTGCCAGCAGTGAGGTACATAGCAATCAGCCCCAGCATTTT.

This clone appeared once. The chain links TRBV7-2 to TRBJ2-5, with D possibly being TRBD2 (6 bases). Germline V CDR1 and CDR2: SGHTA, FQGNSA. The CDR3 is 14 residues long. Trimming stripped 1 base from V and 3 bases from J, with 9 bases between. CDR3 amino acids: CASSLGAGKETQYF. DNA for the CDR3: TGTGCCAGCAGCTTAGGGGCGGGAAAAGAGACCCAGTACTTC.

This rearrangement joins TRBV19 to TRBJ2-4; the match to TRBD1 covers 7 bases. Germline V gives CDR1 LNHDA, CDR2 SQIVND (reference sequence). This CDR3 comprises 18 residues. With V trimmed by 4 bases and J by 0 bases, 12 bases remained unmatched. The CDR3 sequence: CASSRTGTVLVAKNIQYF. CDR3 DNA sequence: TGTGCCAGTAGTAGGACCGGGACAGTCTTGGTAGCCAAAAACATTCAGTACTTC.

The J gene is TRBJ2-5, the V gene TRBV11-2; 9 positions agree with TRBD2. The J segment lost 5 bases and the V segment lost 1 base, leaving 5 bases of the junction unmatched. The CDR3 is 15 residues long. Germline values: CDR1 SGHAT, CDR2 FQNNGV. The CDR3 bases are TGTGCCAGCAGCTTAGGCGGGAGGGCCGTCGAGACCCAGTACTTC. Its translation: CASSLGGRAVETQYF.